These 19 T cell receptor beta chains originate from one sample sequenced in a study of blood T cells in healthy people across ages. Using a J-beta primer mix together with a sample-barcoded 5' primer, a second PCR was run for roughly 7 to 12 cycles. TCRdb called the 5' RACE reads again in MiXCR, with one record for every CDR3 protein. Counted here are 450,000 to 700,000 distinct CDR3 sequences, approximately 25% occurring once; the ten biggest clones make up under 20%. The sample comprised blood. These receptors originate from a woman aged 70-85 years in good health.

Only a few counts were recorded for this clonotype. The chain links TRBV6-1 to TRBJ1-5; possibly TRBD1 for D (5 bases). Germline V gene data show CDR1 as MNHNS and CDR2 as SASEGT. The CDR3 runs to 16 residues. Deletions cut 10 bases from V and 5 bases from J, with 24 bases between. CDR3 in amino acids: CAIVRGGIARDQPQHF. The CDR3 DNA reads TGTGCCATAGTTCGGGGCGGGATTGCGCGGGATCAGCCCCAGCATTTT.

The V gene is TRBV24-1, the J gene TRBJ2-1; D gene unclear. Germline values: CDR1 KGHDR, CDR2 SFDVKD. This CDR3 has 16 amino acids. Trimming pared 0 bases from V and 1 base from J, leaving 9 bases between. The CDR3 bases are TGTGCCACCAGTGATTTGACTCCAGAGTCCTACAATGAGCAGTTCTTC. Amino acids: CATSDLTPESYNEQFF.

This chain joins TRBV7-8 and TRBJ2-7, with 8 bases matching TRBD2. The CDR3 is made up of 15 amino acids. With 5 bases clipped from V and 2 bases from J, the junction kept 8 bases outside the gene matches. CDR1 and CDR2 (germline): SGHVS, FQNEAQ. This chain's CDR3 is CASSPTGGGPYEQYF. The CDR3 nucleotides read TGTGCCAGCAGCCCGACGGGAGGGGGACCCTACGAGCAGTACTTC.

This chain uses TRBV29-1 with TRBJ1-2; 8 bases are shared with TRBD1. Germline V gene sequence: CDR1 SQVTM, CDR2 ANQGSEA. The CDR3 totals 13 residues. The ends lost 4 bases at V and 6 bases at J; junction bases unmatched: 7. CDR3 sequence (DNA): TGCAGCGTTGGACAGGGGAGGGTGGATGGCTACACCTTC. Encoded protein: CSVGQGRVDGYTF.

This clonotype came up a few times. The CDR3: CASSFRASETQYF. The DNA for the CDR3 is TGCGCCAGCAGCTTTCGCGCTTCGGAGACCCAGTACTTC. V is TRBV5-1 and J is TRBJ2-5; no clear D gene. Germline V gene data show CDR1 as SGHRS and CDR2 as YFSETQ. The ends were cut back, 2 bases at V and 5 bases at J, with 10 bases in the middle. This CDR3 comprises 13 residues.

Only a few counts were recorded for this clonotype. The gene calls are TRBV12-3 or TRBV12-4 and TRBJ2-1; 7 nucleotides align to TRBD2. The CDR3 has 14 amino acids. J was trimmed by 9 bases and V by 0 bases; bases with no gene match: 5. CDR3: CASSLAGGFGEQFF. DNA of the CDR3: TGTGCCAGCAGTTTAGCGGGGGGGTTCGGTGAGCAGTTCTTC.

V usage is TRBV29-1 and J usage is TRBJ2-1; TRBD2 is a possible D gene (5 bases). With the DNA end fitting TRBJ2-5 better, the J assignment may be wrong. The CDR3 totals 15 residues. CDR1 SQVTM and CDR2 ANQGSEA come from the germline V gene. CDR3 region: CSVESGLTTGETQYF. CDR3 bases: TGCAGCGTTGAGTCCGGACTGACCACCGGAGAGACCCAGTACTTC.

The V gene is TRBV3-1, the J gene TRBJ2-1; the match to TRBD2 covers 14 bases. J lost 9 bases, V lost 0 bases, and 7 bases had no gene match. The CDR3 spans 17 residues. CDR1 is LGHDT and CDR2 is YNNKEL in the germline V gene (reference sequence). In nucleotides, the CDR3 is TGTGCCAGCAGCCAAGATCCGACTAGCGGGGGGGCTGGTGAGCAGTTCTTC. Residues: CASSQDPTSGGAGEQFF.

This chain joins TRBV7-3 and TRBJ1-3, with unresolved D. V was clipped by 4 bases and J by 1 base, with 5 bases between them. CDR3 length: 13 residues. Germline assignment: CDR1 SGHTA and CDR2 FQGTGA. In DNA form, the CDR3 reads TGTGCCAGCAGCTCGGAATCTGGAAACACCATATATTTT. Translating gives CASSSESGNTIYF.

The rearrangement links TRBV6-6 to TRBJ2-6; D not resolved. This CDR3 region has 12 residues. Trimming took 10 bases from V and 2 from J, leaving 6 bases between them. Germline V lookup: CDR1 MNHNY, CDR2 SVGAGI (reference sequence). The CDR3, as DNA: TGTGCCACCCGTCCTGGGGCCAACGTCCTGACTTTC. It specifies CATRPGANVLTF.

V gene TRBV6-5 combines with J gene TRBJ1-5; perhaps TRBD1 as D (5 bases). The V gene's germline CDR1 is MNHEY and CDR2 SVGAGI. The CDR3 is made up of 15 amino acids. V lost 7 bases and J 2 bases, leaving 15 bases between the germline ends. CDR3 DNA sequence: TGTGCCAGCATGCAGGGTGGGTTTGGCAATCAGCCCCAGCATTTT. Its protein is CASMQGGFGNQPQHF.

The chain combines TRBV20-1 with TRBJ2-5; 8 nucleotides match TRBD2. Judging by the DNA end, TRBJ2-1 fits better; the J call may be wrong. Germline V gene lookup returns CDR1 DFQATT and CDR2 SNEGSKA (reference sequence). The CDR3 covers 14 residues. The CDR3 DNA is TGCAGTGCTAGAGCGGGGGGGCACAGGAATGAGCAGTTCTTC. Protein product: CSARAGGHRNEQFF.

This clonotype showed up just a few times. This rearrangement joins TRBV5-1 to TRBJ2-3; D might be TRBD2 (5 bases). In germline, CDR1 is SGHRS, CDR2 YFSETQ. The CDR3 covers 15 residues. V was cut by 5 bases and J by 4 bases, with 17 bases left in between. CDR3 loop: CASSLTGSASDTQYF. Here the CDR3 DNA reads TGCGCCAGCAGTCTCACGGGATCCGCTTCAGATACGCAGTATTTT.

This chain uses TRBV12-3 or TRBV12-4 with TRBJ1-2, with a tentative D call TRBD1 (6 bases). Trimming pared 1 base from V and 11 bases from J, leaving 11 bases between. The CDR3 has 12 amino acids. Written as DNA, the CDR3 is TGTGCCAGCAGTTTAGAGAGAACAGGGTACACCTTC. It specifies CASSLERTGYTF.

The V gene is TRBV10-3, the J gene TRBJ2-3; 15 bases are shared with TRBD2. With 5 bases clipped from V and 3 bases from J, the junction kept 6 bases outside the gene matches. Per germline, CDR1 ENHRY and CDR2 SYGVKD. CDR3 length equals 17 residues. In nucleotides, the CDR3 is TGTGCCATCAGTCCGGGACTAGCGGGAGGCATAACAGATACGCAGTATTTT. It codes for CAISPGLAGGITDTQYF.

The CDR3 spells CAWREAGLANYGYTF. CDR3 nucleotides: TGTGCCTGGAGAGAGGCAGGCTTAGCTAACTATGGCTACACCTTC. V is TRBV30 and J is TRBJ1-2; D unclear. This CDR3 comprises 15 residues. V lost 3 bases to trimming and J lost 0 bases, with 14 bases between them. Germline CDR1 is GTSNPN and CDR2 is SVGIG (reference sequence).

This clonotype was counted only a few times. This chain joins TRBV5-6 and TRBJ2-7; 7 bases map to TRBD1. There are 15 residues in the CDR3. Germline assignment: CDR1 SGHDT and CDR2 YYEEEE. The V gene end was trimmed by 2 bases and the J gene end by 12 bases; junction bases not matched to a gene: 17. The CDR3 here is CASSLLQGFGSGGYF. The CDR3 DNA reads as TGTGCCAGCAGCTTACTACAGGGGTTCGGATCTGGAGGGTACTTC.

V is TRBV19 and J is TRBJ2-3, with no clear D. Germline V CDR1 and CDR2: LNHDA, SQIVND (reference sequence). Trimming took off 6 bases at V and 1 base at J, with 8 bases between the two ends. The CDR3 has 13 residues. The CDR3 reads CASRDQGTDTQYF. CDR3 DNA sequence: TGTGCCAGTAGAGATCAAGGCACAGATACGCAGTATTTT.

The chain recombines TRBV6-5 with TRBJ1-1, with a weak D call TRBD1 (5 bases). The CDR3 runs to 21 residues. Trimming took off 4 bases at V and 3 bases at J, with 33 bases between the two ends. Germline CDR1 reads MNHEY; CDR2 reads SVGAGI. The CDR3 here is CASSSHVPDGRKRGKDTEAFF. CDR3 in DNA: TGTGCCAGCAGTTCCCACGTTCCGGACGGACGAAAAAGGGGAAAAGACACTGAAGCTTTCTTT.